A selection of T cell receptor beta chains follows, all from one sample in a study of beta chain features in type 1 diabetes. Clones were sequenced by immunoSEQ multiplex PCR, and TCRdb holds only the in-frame ones, with some missing. This table has 70,000 to 95,000 clones, about 32% appearing once. The material sequenced was stem cell memory CD4+ T cells from blood. These receptors were collected from a woman younger than 35 in good health. CDR3s leave out the opening cysteine and the closing phenylalanine or tryptophan. Each record gives: J gene, V gene, CDR3 protein.

j_gene: TRBJ2-2
v_gene: TRBV25-1
CDR3aa: ASRDSKGPGELF

j_gene: TRBJ1-2
v_gene: TRBV6-5
CDR3aa: ASSYSFSLNYGYT

j_gene: TRBJ2-3
v_gene: TRBV7-6
CDR3aa: ASSRRTSGGSVTDTQY

j_gene: TRBJ1-1
v_gene: TRBV11-2
CDR3aa: ASSLAGQGRGEAF

j_gene: TRBJ2-7
v_gene: TRBV27
CDR3aa: ASSLKGHSYEQY

j_gene: TRBJ2-5
v_gene: TRBV6-1
CDR3aa: ASSEVAGTSSQY

j_gene: TRBJ1-4
v_gene: TRBV7-9
CDR3aa: ASSSGAGAGEKLF

j_gene: TRBJ2-5
v_gene: TRBV9
CDR3aa: ASSVVGGSLETQY

j_gene: TRBJ2-5
v_gene: TRBV7-7
CDR3aa: ASSRGGRGETQY

j_gene: TRBJ1-5
v_gene: TRBV18
CDR3aa: ASSVTGTSNQPQH

j_gene: TRBJ1-1
v_gene: TRBV2
CDR3aa: ASSREGGTEAF